The 24 T cell receptor beta chains below all came from one sample that was sequenced in a study of human T cells and chemical hapten exposure. Time point in this sample: pre-sensitization, week 0. The treatment: therapeutic diphenylcyclopropenone sensitization with weekly scalp DPC. TCRdb re-analysed the RACE reads in MiXCR, keeping a single row per CDR3 protein. Of 200,000 to 300,000 distinct CDR3 sequences in the sample, approximately 8.4% were seen once. Sequencing used whole blood, obtained in connection with sensitization to the hapten diphenylcyclopropenone (DPC). Receptors originate from a woman between 40 and 50 years old with alopecia areata. Some clones in this sample may be carry-over from other donors' samples.

In this sample, this clonotype turned up many times. This chain joins TRBV5-1 and TRBJ2-1, with 8 bases lining up with TRBD1. The V and J ends lost 4 bases and 5 bases, in that order; junction bases with no gene match: 5. This CDR3 region has 14 residues. Germline values: CDR1 SGHRS, CDR2 YFSETQ. The CDR3 sequence is CASSPGQENNEQFF. The CDR3 DNA reads as TGCGCCAGCAGCCCGGGACAGGAGAACAATGAGCAGTTCTTC. Complete variable domain (other parts from reference TRBV5-1 and TRBJ2-1): KAGVTQTPRYLIKTRGQQVTLSCSPISGHRSVSWYQQTPGQGLQFLFEYFSETQRNKGNFPGRFSGRQFSNSRSEMNVSTLELGDSALYLCASSPGQENNEQFFGPGTRLTVL.

CDR3 coding DNA: TGTGCCAGCAGCTTGACCCTCCCTCGACTAGCGATAAATAACAATGAGCAGTTCTTC. Residues: CASSLTLPRLAINNNEQFF. The chain carries TRBV7-2 and TRBJ2-1, with 8 bases lining up with TRBD2. The CDR3 runs 19 residues. V shed 3 bases, J shed 5 bases, and the junction held 18 bases outside the gene matches. Germline CDR1 reads SGHTA; CDR2 reads FQGNSA.

This clonotype came up many times. This chain uses TRBV12-3 or TRBV12-4 with TRBJ2-1; D is unresolved. Trimming cost V 6 bases and J 0 bases, with 12 bases left between them. There are 15 residues in the CDR3. The CDR3 is CASRPGSSSYNEQFF. The CDR3 nucleotides read TGTGCCAGCAGGCCAGGCTCCAGCTCCTACAATGAGCAGTTCTTC.

There are a few counts of this clonotype. This rearrangement joins TRBV7-2 to TRBJ1-1, with TRBD1 matching over 7 bases. CDR1 is SGHTA and CDR2 is FQGNSA in the germline V gene. The CDR3 has 13 residues. Trimming at V came to 9 bases and at J to 2 bases, leaving 6 bases not matched to a gene. The CDR3 sequence: CASGDRFNTEAFF. As DNA, the CDR3 is TGTGCCAGTGGGGACAGATTCAACACTGAAGCTTTCTTT.

This clonotype showed up just a few times. This sequence joins TRBV20-1 and TRBJ2-2; the D is unclear. Deletions cut 3 bases from V and 0 bases from J, with 11 bases between. CDR1 and CDR2 (germline): DFQATT, SNEGSKA (reference sequence). The CDR3 extends over 15 amino acids. CDR3 sequence (DNA): TGCAGTGCTAGCGCGCGGAGAACGAACACCGGGGAGCTGTTTTTT. Amino acid sequence: CSASARRTNTGELFF.

This clonotype was counted at least ten times. The chain links TRBV4-3 to TRBJ2-1; no reliable D call. In germline, CDR1 is LGHNA, CDR2 YSLEER. V shed 0 bases and J shed 9 bases, with 6 bases lying between them. The CDR3 is 12 amino acids. The CDR3 protein is CASSQDWGEQFF. The CDR3 DNA is TGCGCCAGCAGCCAAGATTGGGGTGAGCAGTTCTTC.

In its sample, this clonotype was seen a few times. This chain uses TRBV4-3 with TRBJ1-1, with D possibly matching TRBD1 (5 bases). CDR3 length: 14 amino acids. Germline loops: CDR1 LGHNA, CDR2 YSLEER. Trimming took off 1 base at V and 0 bases at J, with 6 bases between the two ends. The CDR3 sequence: CASSQGRVNTEAFF. CDR3 in DNA: TGCGCCAGCAGCCAAGGCAGGGTGAACACTGAAGCTTTCTTT.

This chain links TRBV28 with TRBJ2-7; 9 bases match TRBD1. The V and J ends lost 7 bases and 5 bases, in that order; junction bases with no gene match: 9. CDR1 and CDR2 from the germline V gene are MDHEN and SYDVKM. The CDR3 has 14 residues. This CDR3 is CASTPGQGSHEQYF. CDR3 in DNA: TGTGCCAGCACCCCGGGACAGGGTAGCCACGAGCAGTACTTC.

The gene calls are TRBV6-2 or TRBV6-3 and TRBJ2-1; 7 bases agree with TRBD2. Germline lookup yields CDR1 MNHEY and CDR2 SVGEGT. This CDR3 region has 14 residues. J gave up 10 bases and V 0 bases, and 6 bases lay outside the gene matches. The CDR3 bases are TGTGCCAGCAGTTACTCGGTGCACGGGAGGGAGCAGTTCTTC. As protein: CASSYSVHGREQFF.

The J gene is TRBJ2-3, the V gene TRBV28; TRBD2 aligns across 10 bases. This CDR3 spans 15 amino acids. The ends lost 3 bases at V and 3 bases at J; junction bases unmatched: 3. Per the germline V gene, CDR1 is MDHEN and CDR2 is SYDVKM. CDR3 sequence (DNA): TGTGCCAGCAGTTTTCTAGCGGGAGTAACAGATACGCAGTATTTT. Protein sequence: CASSFLAGVTDTQYF.

The rearrangement links TRBV28 to TRBJ2-1; D is unresolved. Trimming removed 4 bases from V and 7 bases from J, with 11 bases in between. Germline CDR1 and CDR2: MDHEN and SYDVKM. This CDR3 comprises 13 residues. CDR3 sequence: CASSSSDWNEQFF. The CDR3 DNA is TGTGCCAGCAGTTCGAGCGACTGGAATGAGCAGTTCTTC.

This clonotype has just a few counts. The rearrangement uses TRBV7-2 and TRBJ1-1; 8 nucleotides line up with TRBD1. CDR1 is SGHTA and CDR2 is FQGNSA in the germline V gene. Germline trimming cut 5 bases from V and 0 bases from J; bases unmatched to any gene: 8. There are 16 residues in the CDR3. The CDR3 spells CASSRGATGVNTEAFF. The CDR3 DNA reads as TGTGCCAGCAGCCGCGGGGCGACAGGGGTGAACACTGAAGCTTTCTTT.

Turning to this clonotype: A read error is possible here, since a much larger clone lies one base away. V is TRBV5-1 and J is TRBJ1-1; maybe TRBD1 (5 bases). This CDR3 has 14 amino acids. Germline V gives CDR1 SGHRS, CDR2 YFSETQ. The CDR3 loop is CVSSLQATNTEAFF. CDR3 DNA: TGCGTCAGCAGCTTACAGGCGACGAACACTGAAGCTTTCTTT. Based on the CDR3 plus reference TRBV5-1 and TRBJ1-1, the full variable domain is KAGVTQTPRYLIKTRGQQVTLSCSPISGHRSVSWYQQTPGQGLQFLFEYFSETQRNKGNFPGRFSGRQFSNSRSEMNVSTLELGDSALYLCVSSLQATNTEAFFGQGTRLTVV.

There are many counts of this clonotype. V is TRBV10-3 and J is TRBJ1-5; no clear D gene. V was pared by 4 bases and J by 7 bases, with 8 bases between. This CDR3 comprises 12 residues. CDR1 ENHRY and CDR2 SYGVKD come from the germline V gene. The CDR3 loop reads CAISGIGQPQHF. CDR3 coding DNA: TGTGCCATCAGTGGGATAGGGCAGCCCCAGCATTTT.

The gene calls are TRBV12-3 or TRBV12-4 and TRBJ2-7, with a weak D call TRBD2 (5 bases). The CDR3 consists of 13 residues. Trimming took 0 bases from V and 5 from J, leaving 8 bases between them. CDR3 DNA: TGTGCCAGCAGTTTAGCGGGAGTGGACGAGCAGTACTTC. Its translation: CASSLAGVDEQYF.

This clonotype has only a few counts. V usage is TRBV12-3 or TRBV12-4 and J usage is TRBJ1-4; D ambiguous. The CDR3 runs to 12 residues. Deletions cut 6 bases from V and 8 bases from J, with 10 bases between. CDR3 protein: CASSPVGEKLFF. CDR3 DNA: TGTGCCAGCAGCCCGGTTGGGGAAAAACTGTTTTTT.

This chain joins TRBV11-1 and TRBJ1-1; D possibly corresponds to TRBD1 (6 bases). CDR1 SGHAT and CDR2 FQDESV come from the germline V gene (reference sequence). The CDR3 runs 14 residues. V lost 5 bases and J lost 5, with 15 bases in between. The CDR3 sequence: CASSLTGGRTEAFF. In DNA form, the CDR3 reads TGTGCCAGCAGCCTGACAGGCGGTAGGACTGAAGCTTTCTTT.

The chain has TRBV4-1 and TRBJ1-2, with 12 bases aligning to TRBD1. The junction had 12 bases not matched to a gene; V was cut back by 4 bases and J by 3 bases. The germline V gene encodes CDR1 MGHRA and CDR2 YSYEKL. The CDR3 has 18 residues. The CDR3 here is CASSRAAGTGGDHYGYTF. In nucleotides, the CDR3 is TGCGCCAGCAGCCGAGCCGCCGGGACAGGGGGCGACCACTATGGCTACACCTTC.

This clonotype appeared a few times. DNA of the CDR3: TGCAGTGCTAGTCCTGGCAACGGAAACACCATATATTTT. The encoded protein is CSASPGNGNTIYF. The gene calls are TRBV20-1 and TRBJ1-3; no definite D call. CDR3 length equals 13 residues. Trimming removed 3 bases from V and 4 bases from J, with 10 bases in between. Germline CDR1 and CDR2: DFQATT and SNEGSKA (reference sequence).

V usage is TRBV9 and J usage is TRBJ2-7; 8 nucleotides match TRBD1. Unmatched junction bases numbered 6, after V lost 4 bases and J lost 3 bases. This CDR3 is built from 14 residues. Germline CDR1 SGDLS, CDR2 YYNGEE. CDR3 protein: CASSQRTGNYEQYF. The CDR3 coding sequence is TGTGCCAGCAGCCAACGGACAGGGAACTACGAGCAGTACTTC.

J is TRBJ2-5 and V is TRBV29-1, with 8 bases matching TRBD1. J lost 5 bases, V lost 7 bases, and 9 bases had no gene match. CDR1 is SQVTM and CDR2 is ANQGSEA in the germline V gene. The CDR3 spans 13 residues. CDR3 sequence: CSAQGARGETQYF. CDR3 coding DNA: TGCAGCGCCCAGGGGGCAAGAGGCGAGACCCAGTACTTC.

Turning to this clonotype: Compared with germline, one end of the junction differs, possibly owing to a read error. This chain links TRBV12-3 or TRBV12-4 with TRBJ1-3; D is undetermined. CDR3 length: 16 amino acids. CDR3 protein: CASSLGVVSSGNTIYF. In nucleotides, the CDR3 is TGTGCCAGCAGTTTAGGGGTTGTTAGCTCTGGAAACACGATATATTTT.

This chain links TRBV20-1 with TRBJ1-4, with D perhaps TRBD1 (5 bases). Trimming shortened V by 0 bases and J by 7 bases, and 12 bases separated the two germline ends. CDR1 is DFQATT, CDR2 SNEGSKA, per germline (reference sequence). The CDR3 sequence is 14 residues long. CDR3: CSAREAGKFEKLFF. CDR3 nucleotides: TGCAGTGCTAGAGAGGCAGGGAAGTTTGAAAAACTGTTTTTT.

This clonotype was detected only a few times. The genes are TRBV6-5 and TRBJ2-1; 12 bases match TRBD1. Trimming removed 8 bases from V and 8 bases from J; junction bases left unmatched: 10. The CDR3 runs 15 residues. Germline V gives CDR1 MNHEY, CDR2 SVGAGI. CDR3 in amino acids: CASGRTGQGADEQFF. CDR3 coding DNA: TGTGCCAGCGGACGAACGGGACAGGGGGCTGATGAGCAGTTCTTC.